The T cell receptor (beta chain) under discussion was sequenced for a study of shared clonotypes between healthy human individuals. CDR1 is MNHNS, CDR2 SASEGT, per germline. V shed 0 bases and J shed 0 bases, with 12 bases lying between them. The CDR3 has 17 residues. Original processing methods: With immunoSEQ giving junction-only sequences and no quality scores, filtering differed. Method: immunoSEQ multiplex PCR; TCRdb's copy keeps in-frame clones and lacks some. That table supplies the V and J calls and clone size; D and trimming were determined from the DNA. Of about 700,000 clones in the sample, approximately 74% were seen once. General observations from the study: Limited genetic and exposure-history diversity came from having few donors. It was the non-shared clonotypes that had lower generation probabilities than clonotypes shared by all four donors.

On this clone: Its antigen is not identified.

The material sequenced was memory CD4+ T cells sorted from blood. Indicated subset: CD45RA-negative fraction. The TCR was taken from a woman younger than 45 in good health. The V call is TRBV6-1, the J call TRBJ2-4, with a possible D match to TRBD2 (5 bases). The CDR3 DNA sequence: TGTGCCAGCAGTGAAGCGCATGCGGGTCTAGCCAAAAACATTCAGTACTTC. Amino acid sequence: CASSEAHAGLAKNIQYF.